Following are 4 T cell receptor beta chains from one sample sequenced in a study of cytomegalovirus exposure and HLA in healthy donors. TCRdb's table, derived via immunoSEQ multiplex PCR, lists solely in-frame clones and lacks some. The top ten hold 1.5% to 2% of the sample, which has 150,000 or so clones, 94% seen once. The sequenced sample consisted of PBMCs. The receptors derive from a man younger than 30 in good health and CMV-seropositive.

This clone has only one observation. The V call is TRBV15, the J call TRBJ2-2; D might be TRBD1 (7 bases). The ends were cut back, 7 bases at V and 5 bases at J, with 17 bases in the middle. CDR1 and CDR2 (germline): LNHNV, YYDKDF (reference sequence). The CDR3 runs 15 residues. The CDR3 here is CATNSRTGGTGELFF. CDR3 in DNA: TGTGCCACCAACTCTAGGACAGGAGGGACCGGGGAGCTGTTTTTT. Supplemented by reference TRBV15 and TRBJ2-2, the full variable domain reads DAMVIQNPRYQVTQFGKPVTLSCSQTLNHNVMYWYQQKSSQAPKLLFHYYDKDFNNEADTPDNFQSRRPNTSFCFLDIRSPGLGDTAMYLCATNSRTGGTGELFFGEGSRLTVL.

The chain carries TRBV28 and TRBJ2-3; 7 bases agree with TRBD2. J lost 2 bases, V lost 5 bases, and 7 bases had no gene match. Germline V gene lookup returns CDR1 MDHEN and CDR2 SYDVKM. The CDR3 contains 15 residues. The CDR3 bases are TGTGCCAGCAGTCCCCTAGCGGAGACCACAGATACGCAGTATTTT. This translates into CASSPLAETTDTQYF.

J is TRBJ2-7 and V is TRBV2; 7 bases map to TRBD2. There are 14 residues in the CDR3. Germline lookup yields CDR1 SNHLY and CDR2 FYNNEI. Germline trimming cut 7 bases from V and 3 bases from J; bases unmatched to any gene: 9. CDR3 region: CASIEREGDYEQYF. The CDR3 DNA sequence: TGTGCCAGCATAGAGAGGGAGGGTGACTACGAGCAGTACTTC.

A single count supports this clone. The V and J genes are TRBV29-1 and TRBJ2-3; no clear D. The CDR3 length is 12 residues. V shed 7 bases and J shed 4 bases, with 12 bases lying between them. Germline assignment: CDR1 SQVTM and CDR2 ANQGSEA. CDR3 in amino acids: CSATVFPDTQYF. The CDR3, as DNA: TGCAGCGCAACAGTCTTCCCAGATACGCAGTATTTT.